These 2 T cell receptor beta chains originate from one sample sequenced in a study of cytomegalovirus exposure and HLA in healthy donors. PCR amplification relied on 60 Vbeta primers (plus 13 Jbeta primers). Measured with immunoSEQ multiplex PCR; TCRdb has only the in-frame clones, and not every one. Here the sample spans approximately 150,000 clones, 60% to 80% being singletons. The specimen was PBMCs. The receptors shown here come from a female donor in good health and CMV-seronegative.

The CDR3 spells CASSYSTLGYGYTF. The CDR3 bases are TGTGCCAGCAGTTACTCGACATTGGGCTATGGCTACACCTTC. J is TRBJ1-2 and V is TRBV6-5, with no clear D. Germline CDR1 reads MNHEY; CDR2 reads SVGAGI. V lost 0 bases to trimming and J lost 4 bases, with 9 bases between them. The CDR3 consists of 14 residues.

The gene calls are TRBV28 and TRBJ1-2, with D maybe TRBD1 (5 bases). CDR3 length equals 14 residues. The germline V and J ends were trimmed by 8 bases and 5 bases, with 18 bases remaining between them. CDR1 is MDHEN, CDR2 SYDVKM, per germline. This chain's CDR3 is CASRRPEGLYGYTF. The CDR3 coding sequence is TGTGCCAGCCGTCGACCGGAGGGGCTGTATGGCTACACCTTC.